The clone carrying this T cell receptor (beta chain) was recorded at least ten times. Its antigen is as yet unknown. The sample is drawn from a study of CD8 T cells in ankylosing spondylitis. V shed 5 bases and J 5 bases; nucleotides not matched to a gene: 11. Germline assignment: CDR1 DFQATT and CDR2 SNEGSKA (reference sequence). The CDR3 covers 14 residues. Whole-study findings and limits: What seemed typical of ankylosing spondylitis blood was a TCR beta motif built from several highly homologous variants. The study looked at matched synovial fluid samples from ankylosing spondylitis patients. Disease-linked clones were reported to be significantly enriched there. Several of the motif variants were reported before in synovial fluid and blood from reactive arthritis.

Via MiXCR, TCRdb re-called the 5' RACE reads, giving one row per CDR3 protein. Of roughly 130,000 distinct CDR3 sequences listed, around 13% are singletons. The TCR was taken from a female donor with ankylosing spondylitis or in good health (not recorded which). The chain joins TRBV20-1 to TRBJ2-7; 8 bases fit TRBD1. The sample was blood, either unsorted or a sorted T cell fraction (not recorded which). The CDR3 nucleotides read TGCAGTGCTGGCGATAGGACAGGGAGCCACGAGCAGTACTTC. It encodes CSAGDRTGSHEQYF.